This entry lists 7 T cell receptor beta chains sequenced from one sample in a study of neurological immune-mediated disorders (dated by TCRdb to about 2019). The library came from 5' RACE. The run used an Illumina HiSeq 2500. The public reads were reprocessed in TCRdb via fastp at Q25 and MiXCR, keeping in-frame beta chains. Identical CDR3 protein sequences are pooled into one entry, listed with their most common genes and DNA. The sample profile shows some 37,000 distinct CDR3 sequences; about a tenth of them were found once. Around 7% of the sample is held by the ten biggest clonotypes. The material sequenced was PBMCs. Receptor source: a woman aged 25 to 39 with HTLV-1-associated myelopathy (HAM/TSP).

This clonotype was seen at least ten times. The chain couples TRBV6-6 to TRBJ1-3; D not certain. This CDR3 is 12 amino acids long. Trimming stripped 6 bases from V and 2 bases from J, with 5 bases between. Germline CDR1 is MNHNY and CDR2 is SVGAGI (reference sequence). The CDR3 DNA reads TGTGCCAGCAGCCAGACTGGAAACACCATATATTTT. Translated: CASSQTGNTIYF.

By its share, this clonotype is medium-sized. The J gene is TRBJ1-5, the V gene TRBV20-1, with a tentative D call TRBD1 (6 bases). Trimming shortened V by 6 bases and J by 3 bases, and 18 bases separated the two germline ends. CDR1 DFQATT and CDR2 SNEGSKA come from the germline V gene (reference sequence). The CDR3 loop spans 15 amino acids. CDR3 region: CSARRQATANQPQHF. Here the CDR3 DNA reads TGCAGTGCCCGAAGACAGGCCACCGCCAATCAGCCCCAGCATTTT.

This clonotype was counted many times. The chain couples TRBV7-9 to TRBJ2-7, with unresolved D. The V gene's germline CDR1 is SEHNR and CDR2 FQNEAQ (reference sequence). The germline V and J ends were trimmed by 2 bases and 0 bases, with 11 bases remaining between them. CDR3 size: 15 residues. CDR3 nucleotide sequence: TGTGCCAGCAGCTTAACCCCCGGTTCCTCCTACGAGCAGTACTTC. Translating it yields CASSLTPGSSYEQYF.

This clonotype was counted ten times or more. The rearrangement joins TRBV20-1 to TRBJ2-3; D may be TRBD2 (7 bases). The V end lost 3 bases, the J end lost 4 bases, and 14 bases lay between the germline ends. The CDR3 totals 14 residues. Germline V gene data show CDR1 as DFQATT and CDR2 as SNEGSKA (reference sequence). CDR3 coding DNA: TGCAGTGCTAGTAGGGGGGGGGCCCCAGATACGCAGTATTTT. Translation gives CSASRGGAPDTQYF.

This clonotype appeared many times. The chain combines TRBV19 with TRBJ1-1, with D possibly being TRBD1 (6 bases). This CDR3 is built from 14 residues. V was shortened by 5 bases and J by 1 base, with 11 bases between the two germline ends. Looked up from germline, CDR1 is LNHDA and CDR2 is SQIVND (reference sequence). The CDR3 sequence: CASSVTGRNTEAFF. The CDR3 DNA is TGTGCCAGTAGTGTCACAGGGAGGAACACTGAAGCTTTCTTT.

This chain links TRBV20-1 with TRBJ2-3, with 12 nucleotides matching TRBD1. Germline CDR1 is DFQATT and CDR2 is SNEGSKA (reference sequence). The J segment lost 3 bases and the V segment lost 6 bases, leaving 7 bases of the junction unmatched. This CDR3 contains 15 residues. The CDR3 loop is CSAPTGQGATDTQYF. In nucleotides, the CDR3 is TGCAGTGCCCCGACGGGACAGGGGGCAACAGATACGCAGTATTTT.

Many counts were recorded for this clonotype. The chain links TRBV25-1 to TRBJ2-7, with no clear D. V gave up 4 bases and J gave up 2 bases, with 12 bases separating them. The CDR3 loop spans 14 amino acids. CDR1 is MGHDK and CDR2 is SYGVNS in the germline V gene. The CDR3, as DNA: TGTGCCAGCAGTGGGATAAAAGGGCCCTACGAGCAGTACTTC. This codes for CASSGIKGPYEQYF.